Presented here are 13 T cell receptor beta chains from one specimen sequenced in a study of T cell responses to AZD1222 COVID-19 vaccine. TCRdb's copy holds only in-frame clones and misses some; the assay was immunoSEQ multiplex PCR. The table records about 120,000 clones, roughly 87% of them present only once. Sequencing was performed on peripheral blood, taken 28 days after the second AZD1222 dose. These receptors originate from an adult who received the AZD1222 COVID-19 vaccine.

The chain combines TRBV10-3 with TRBJ1-2; 8 bases align to TRBD1. The junction had 12 bases not matched to a gene; V was cut back by 5 bases and J by 4 bases. CDR3 length equals 16 residues. Germline V gene sequence: CDR1 ENHRY, CDR2 SYGVKD. CDR3 residues: CAISPSQGAGSYGYTF. The DNA of the CDR3 is TGTGCCATCAGTCCCTCGCAGGGGGCTGGGAGCTATGGCTACACCTTC.

This chain connects TRBV28 to TRBJ2-1; perhaps D is TRBD1 or TRBD2 (5 bases each). This CDR3 spans 15 amino acids. Trimming left V 7 bases short and J 7 bases short, with 20 bases between. Germline CDR1 MDHEN, CDR2 SYDVKM. The CDR3 DNA reads as TGTGCCAGCAATCGGCTGGGGGTCTTATGGAATGAGCAGTTCTTC. It codes for CASNRLGVLWNEQFF.

In the case of this clone: Germline is not matched at one junction end, which may reflect a read error. The V gene is TRBV7-2, the J gene TRBJ2-1; TRBD2 matches 7 bases. The germline CDR1 and CDR2 sequences are SGHTA and FQGNSA. This CDR3 is built from 15 residues. The CDR3 is CASRFGGGSYNEQFF. In nucleotides, the CDR3 is TGTGCCAGCCGCTTTGGCGGGGGCTCCTACAATGAGCAGTTCTTC.

The chain links TRBV2 to TRBJ1-5, with D unresolved. Trimming removed 7 bases at V and 6 bases at J, with 13 bases between. Germline CDR1 SNHLY, CDR2 FYNNEI. This CDR3 contains 13 residues. As DNA, the CDR3 is TGTGCCAGCACAAATGGCGTGGGTCAGCCCCAGCATTTT. Residues: CASTNGVGQPQHF.

The rearrangement uses TRBV18 and TRBJ2-3, with 10 bases that match TRBD2. Germline CDR1 reads KGHSH; CDR2 reads LQKENI. The V gene end was trimmed by 6 bases and the J gene end by 6 bases; junction bases not matched to a gene: 12. This CDR3 spans 16 amino acids. CDR3 residues: CASSPRLAGVSDTQYF. The CDR3, as DNA: TGTGCCAGCTCCCCCAGGCTAGCGGGGGTTTCGGATACGCAGTATTTT.

This chain uses TRBV7-2 with TRBJ2-5, with 12 bases matching TRBD2. The germline V gene has CDR1 SGHTA and CDR2 FQGNSA. The CDR3 contains 17 residues. The V segment lost 5 bases and the J segment 2 bases; nucleotides outside the gene matches: 9. The CDR3 sequence is CASSPPSGGAVQETQYF. In DNA, the CDR3 is TGTGCCAGCAGCCCGCCTAGCGGGGGGGCGGTTCAAGAGACCCAGTACTTC.

The chain uses TRBV27 and TRBJ2-5; D remains unclear. V lost 2 bases and J 5 bases, leaving 6 bases between the germline ends. Looked up from germline, CDR1 is MNHEY and CDR2 is SMNVEV (reference sequence). The CDR3 has 12 residues. Here the CDR3 DNA reads TGTGCCAGCAGTTTAAGTGGGGAGACCCAGTACTTC. It specifies CASSLSGETQYF.

This clone has more than one count but fewer than ten. The chain has TRBV5-8 and TRBJ1-5, with 9 positions matching TRBD1. Germline V lookup: CDR1 SGHTS, CDR2 YDEGEE. This CDR3 comprises 15 residues. V was clipped by 0 bases and J by 7 bases; unmatched bases: 5. CDR3: CASSLGDRAGQPQHF. The CDR3 nucleotides are TGTGCCAGCAGCTTGGGGGACAGGGCAGGGCAGCCCCAGCATTTT. Looking up the rest from reference TRBV5-8 and TRBJ1-5 gives the full variable domain: EAGVTQSPTHLIKTRGQQATLRCSPISGHTSVYWYQQALGLGLQFLLWYDEGEERNRGNFPPRFSGRQFPNYSSELNVNALELEDSALYLCASSLGDRAGQPQHFGDGTRLSIL.

The gene calls are TRBV11-2 and TRBJ1-2, with 8 bases aligning to TRBD1. This CDR3 region has 14 residues. V was clipped by 3 bases and J by 8 bases; unmatched bases: 8. Germline V gene data show CDR1 as SGHAT and CDR2 as FQNNGV. The CDR3 sequence: CASSFDRGVGGYTF. The CDR3 DNA reads as TGTGCCAGCAGCTTCGACAGGGGAGTGGGCGGCTACACCTTC.

The rearrangement links TRBV5-1 to TRBJ1-5, with a possible D match to TRBD1 (6 bases). The germline gives CDR1 SGHRS, CDR2 YFSETQ. Deletions cut 0 bases from V and 7 bases from J, with 14 bases between. CDR3 size: 15 residues. Here the CDR3 DNA reads TGCGCCAGCAGCTTGGTGGCGGGGGGCAGCCAGCCCCAGCATTTT. Translating it yields CASSLVAGGSQPQHF.

This clone is a singleton in its sample. This rearrangement joins TRBV28 to TRBJ1-4; 9 nucleotides match TRBD1. The CDR3 spans 12 residues. From germline, CDR1 is MDHEN and CDR2 SYDVKM. The junction had 0 bases not matched to a gene; V was cut back by 8 bases and J by 5 bases. CDR3 sequence: CASGTGNEKLFF. CDR3 nucleotide sequence: TGTGCCAGCGGGACAGGGAATGAAAAACTGTTTTTT.

This rearrangement joins TRBV7-6 to TRBJ1-4; TRBD1 matches at 8 bases. CDR1 is SGHVS and CDR2 is FNYEAQ in the germline V gene. V trimming: 6 bases; J trimming: 7 bases; junction bases outside the gene matches: 10. CDR3 size: 15 residues. The CDR3 loop is CASSQAQGAGEKLFF. The CDR3 DNA follows: TGTGCCAGCAGTCAGGCTCAGGGGGCGGGTGAAAAACTGTTTTTT.

The V and J genes are TRBV7-2 and TRBJ1-4, with unresolved D. The CDR3 consists of 13 residues. The germline CDR1 and CDR2 sequences are SGHTA and FQGNSA. V dropped 0 bases and J dropped 7 bases, with 6 bases sitting between them. CDR3 region: CASSLALFEKLFF. The DNA of the CDR3 is TGTGCCAGCAGCTTAGCGCTTTTTGAAAAACTGTTTTTT.